This TCR beta chain was found in a study of cytomegalovirus exposure and HLA in healthy donors. Study summary: An early data release held 79 million or so unique TCRs from HLA-typed donors.

Study observations and caveats: Later analysis associated a missense DCLRE1C variant with TCR beta V- and J-gene trimming.

In the case of this clone: Antigen specificity is unknown.

The PCR employed 60 Vbeta primers together with 13 Jbeta primers. Sequencing used immunoSEQ multiplex PCR; TCRdb keeps in-frame clones, though not all of them. The table has some 120,000 clones, about 80% seen once; the top ten hold 1%. This receptor was taken from a man aged 40-49 years in good health and CMV-seronegative. The sequenced material came from PBMCs.

DNA of the CDR3: TGTGCCAGTAGTTTTTTAAATCAGCCCCAGCATTTT. Translating gives CASSFLNQPQHF. This chain links TRBV19 with TRBJ1-5; no clear D. The CDR3 has 12 amino acids. CDR1 and CDR2 (germline): LNHDA, SQIVND (reference sequence). V lost 5 bases to trimming and J lost 4 bases, with 6 bases between them.